This T cell receptor (beta chain) is drawn from a study of shared clonotypes between healthy human individuals. Study at large: Three men and a couple of women, aged 18 to 49, were donors. Study conclusions and caveats: Sampling included only blood; tissue repertoires likely differ.

Genomic DNA from unsorted samples was obtained from around 88 million PBMCs (per sample). As regards this clone: The target antigen is unknown.

PCR replicates performed on unsorted PBMC used around 310 ng DNA, 30,000 or so T cell genomes. TCRdb keeps only in-frame clones here, not all; method: immunoSEQ multiplex PCR. The sample lists roughly 500,000 clones, about 72% occurring once. J lost 8 bases, V lost 0 bases, and 9 bases had no gene match. From germline, CDR1 is LGHNA and CDR2 YNFKEQ. The CDR3 sequence is 16 residues long. Sequenced: PBMCs. The chain employs TRBV4-2 and TRBJ2-1; 8 nucleotides align to TRBD1. The receptor comes from a woman aged 40 to 49 in good health. Some clones in this sample may be carry-over from other donors' samples. The CDR3 is CASSQDWAGGTYEQFF. The CDR3 DNA reads as TGTGCCAGCAGCCAAGATTGGGCAGGGGGCACGTATGAGCAGTTCTTC.